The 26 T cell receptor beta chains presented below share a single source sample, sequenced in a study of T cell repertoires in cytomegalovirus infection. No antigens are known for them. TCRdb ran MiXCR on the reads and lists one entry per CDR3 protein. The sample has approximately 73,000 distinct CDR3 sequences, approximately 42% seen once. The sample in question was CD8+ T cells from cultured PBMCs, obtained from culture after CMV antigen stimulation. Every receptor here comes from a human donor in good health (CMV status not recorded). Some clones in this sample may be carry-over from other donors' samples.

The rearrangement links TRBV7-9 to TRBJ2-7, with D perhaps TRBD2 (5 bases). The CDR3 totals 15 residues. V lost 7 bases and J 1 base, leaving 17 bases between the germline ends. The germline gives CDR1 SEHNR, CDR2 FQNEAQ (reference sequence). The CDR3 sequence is CASNTGPERSYEQYF. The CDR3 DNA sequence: TGTGCCAGCAATACCGGGCCTGAGCGGTCCTACGAGCAGTACTTC.

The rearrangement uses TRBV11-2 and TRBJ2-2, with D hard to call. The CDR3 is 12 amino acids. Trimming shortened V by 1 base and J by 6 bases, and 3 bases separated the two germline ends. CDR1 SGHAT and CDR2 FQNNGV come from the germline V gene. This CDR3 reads CASSLAAGELFF. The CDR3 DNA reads TGTGCCAGCAGCTTAGCAGCCGGGGAGCTGTTTTTT.

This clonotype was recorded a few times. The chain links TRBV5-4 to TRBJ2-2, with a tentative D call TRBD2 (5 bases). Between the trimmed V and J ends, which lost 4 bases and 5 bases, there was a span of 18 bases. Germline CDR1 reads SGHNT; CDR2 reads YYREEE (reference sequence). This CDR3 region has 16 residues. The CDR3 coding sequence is TGTGCCAGCAGCCCGTTTTGGGGATCGGGGACCGGGGAGCTGTTTTTT. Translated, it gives CASSPFWGSGTGELFF.

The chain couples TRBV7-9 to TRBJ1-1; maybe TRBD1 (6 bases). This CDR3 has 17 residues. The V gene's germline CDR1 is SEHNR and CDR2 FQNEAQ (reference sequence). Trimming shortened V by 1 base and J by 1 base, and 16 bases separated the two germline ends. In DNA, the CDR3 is TGTGCCAGCAGCTTAGTAGGGGGAAATGGTGCGAACACTGAAGCTTTCTTT. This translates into CASSLVGGNGANTEAFF.

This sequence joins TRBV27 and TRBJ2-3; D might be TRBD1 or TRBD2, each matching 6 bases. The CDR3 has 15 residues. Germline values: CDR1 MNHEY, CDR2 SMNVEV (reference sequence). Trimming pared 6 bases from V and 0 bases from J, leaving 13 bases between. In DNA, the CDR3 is TGTGCCAGCAGCCCACGGGGGACAAGCACAGATACGCAGTATTTT. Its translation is CASSPRGTSTDTQYF.

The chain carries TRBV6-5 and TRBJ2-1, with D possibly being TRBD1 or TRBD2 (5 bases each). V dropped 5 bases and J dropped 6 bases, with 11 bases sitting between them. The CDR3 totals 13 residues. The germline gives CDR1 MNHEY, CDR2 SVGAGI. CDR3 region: CASSPGTSNEQFF. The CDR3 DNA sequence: TGTGCCAGCAGTCCCGGGACCAGCAATGAGCAGTTCTTC.

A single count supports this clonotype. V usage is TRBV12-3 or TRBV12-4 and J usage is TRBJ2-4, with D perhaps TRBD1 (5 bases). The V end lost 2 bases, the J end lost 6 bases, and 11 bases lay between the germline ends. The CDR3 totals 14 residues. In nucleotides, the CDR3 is TGTGCCAGCAGTTTAATGGGGCCACTAAACATTCAGTACTTC. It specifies CASSLMGPLNIQYF.

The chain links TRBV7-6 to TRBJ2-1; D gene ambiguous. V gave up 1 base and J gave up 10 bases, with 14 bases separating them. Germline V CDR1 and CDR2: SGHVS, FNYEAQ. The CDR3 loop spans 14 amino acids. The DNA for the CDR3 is TGTGCCAGCAGCTTAGATCAAAAGGGATGGGAGCAGTTCTTC. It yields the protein CASSLDQKGWEQFF.

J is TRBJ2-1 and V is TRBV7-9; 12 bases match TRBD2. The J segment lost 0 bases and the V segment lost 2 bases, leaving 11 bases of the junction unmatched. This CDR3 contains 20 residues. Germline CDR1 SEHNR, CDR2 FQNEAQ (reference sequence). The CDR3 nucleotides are TGTGCCAGCAGCTTAATCACCCGACTAGCGGGGGTATTCTCCTACAATGAGCAGTTCTTC. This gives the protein CASSLITRLAGVFSYNEQFF.

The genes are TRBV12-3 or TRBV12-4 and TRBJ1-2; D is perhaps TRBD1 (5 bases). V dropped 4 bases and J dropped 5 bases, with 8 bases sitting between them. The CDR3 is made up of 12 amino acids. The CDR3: CASSSGTYGYTF. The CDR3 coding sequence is TGTGCCAGCAGTTCCGGGACTTATGGCTACACCTTC.

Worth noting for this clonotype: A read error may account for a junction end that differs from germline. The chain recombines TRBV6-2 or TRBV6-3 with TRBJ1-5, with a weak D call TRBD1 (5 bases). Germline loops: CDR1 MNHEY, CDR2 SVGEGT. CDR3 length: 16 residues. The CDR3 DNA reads TGTGCCAGCAGTTACTCAGGGGCTGGGTGGGATCAACCCCAGCATTTT. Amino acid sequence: CASSYSGAGWDQPQHF.

In DNA form, the CDR3 reads TGCGCCAGCAGCCAAGATGTTGGGGACGACAGAGGAACCTACGAGCAGTACTTC. Translating it yields CASSQDVGDDRGTYEQYF. The chain employs TRBV4-3 and TRBJ2-7; D is possibly TRBD1 or TRBD2 (5 bases each). The CDR3 has 18 amino acids. Germline CDR1 LGHNA, CDR2 YSLEER. Trimming took off 0 bases at V and 2 bases at J, with 20 bases between the two ends.

The CDR3 DNA sequence: TGCAGTGCAAGGAAAGAGACTAGCTCCCCCTACGAGCAGTACTTC. This gives the protein CSARKETSSPYEQYF. The chain has TRBV20-1 and TRBJ2-7, with 7 bases aligning to TRBD2. The CDR3 sequence is 15 residues long. Germline CDR1 and CDR2: DFQATT and SNEGSKA (reference sequence). V gave up 6 bases and J gave up 2 bases; unmatched junction bases: 13.

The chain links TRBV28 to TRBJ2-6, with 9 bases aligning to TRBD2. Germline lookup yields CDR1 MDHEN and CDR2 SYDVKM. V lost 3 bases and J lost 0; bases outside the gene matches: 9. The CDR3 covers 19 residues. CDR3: CASSLIAGVLGSGANVLTF. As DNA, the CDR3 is TGTGCCAGCAGTTTGATAGCGGGGGTATTGGGCTCTGGGGCCAACGTCCTGACTTTC.

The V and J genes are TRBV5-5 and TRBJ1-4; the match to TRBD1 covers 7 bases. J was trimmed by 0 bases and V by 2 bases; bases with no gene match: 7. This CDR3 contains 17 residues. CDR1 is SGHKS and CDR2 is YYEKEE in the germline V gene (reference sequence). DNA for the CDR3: TGTGCCAGCAGCTTTCGAGACAGGGTTACAACTAATGAAAAACTGTTTTTT. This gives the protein CASSFRDRVTTNEKLFF.

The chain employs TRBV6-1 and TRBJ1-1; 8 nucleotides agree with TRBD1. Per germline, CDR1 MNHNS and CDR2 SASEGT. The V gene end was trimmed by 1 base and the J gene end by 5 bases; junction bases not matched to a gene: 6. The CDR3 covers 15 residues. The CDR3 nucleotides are TGTGCCAGCAGTGAAGGTCCAGGGGGCTGGACTGAAGCTTTCTTT. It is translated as CASSEGPGGWTEAFF.

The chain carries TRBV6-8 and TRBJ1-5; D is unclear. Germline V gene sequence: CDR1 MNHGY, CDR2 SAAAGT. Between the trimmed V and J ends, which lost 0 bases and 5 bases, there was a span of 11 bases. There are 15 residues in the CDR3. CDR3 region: CASSYSVGSDQPQHF. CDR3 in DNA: TGTGCCAGCAGTTACTCGGTGGGATCAGATCAGCCCCAGCATTTT.

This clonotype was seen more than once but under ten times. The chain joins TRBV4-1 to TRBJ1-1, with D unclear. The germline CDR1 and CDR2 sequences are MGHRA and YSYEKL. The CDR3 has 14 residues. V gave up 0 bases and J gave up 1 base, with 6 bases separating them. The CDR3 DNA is TGCGCCAGCAGCCAAGATTACAGGAACACTGAAGCTTTCTTT. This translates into CASSQDYRNTEAFF.

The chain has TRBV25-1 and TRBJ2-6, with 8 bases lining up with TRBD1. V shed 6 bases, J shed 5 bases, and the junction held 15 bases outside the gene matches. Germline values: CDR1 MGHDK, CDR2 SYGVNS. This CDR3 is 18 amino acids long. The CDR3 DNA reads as TGTGCCAGCAGCGGGACAGGACCCCGCTCTGGAAGGGCCAACGTCCTGACTTTC. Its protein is CASSGTGPRSGRANVLTF.

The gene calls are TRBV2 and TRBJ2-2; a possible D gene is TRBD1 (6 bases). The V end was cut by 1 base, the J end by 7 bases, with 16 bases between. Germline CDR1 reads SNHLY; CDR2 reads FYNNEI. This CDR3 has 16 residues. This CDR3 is CASSEGPGTLFGELFF. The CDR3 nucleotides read TGTGCCAGCAGTGAAGGGCCCGGGACACTTTTCGGGGAGCTGTTTTTT.

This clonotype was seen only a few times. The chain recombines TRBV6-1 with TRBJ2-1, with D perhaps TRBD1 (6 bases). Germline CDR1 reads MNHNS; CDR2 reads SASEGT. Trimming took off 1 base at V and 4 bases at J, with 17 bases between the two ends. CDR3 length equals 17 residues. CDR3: CASSEVGDILLYNEQFF. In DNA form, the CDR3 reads TGTGCCAGCAGTGAAGTAGGGGACATACTACTTTACAATGAGCAGTTCTTC.

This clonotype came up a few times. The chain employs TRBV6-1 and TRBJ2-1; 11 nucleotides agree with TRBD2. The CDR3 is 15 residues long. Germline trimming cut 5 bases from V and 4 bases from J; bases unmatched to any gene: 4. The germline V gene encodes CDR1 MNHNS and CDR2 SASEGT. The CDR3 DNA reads TGTGCCAGCAGTCTAGGGACTAGCGGATACAATGAGCAGTTCTTC. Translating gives CASSLGTSGYNEQFF.

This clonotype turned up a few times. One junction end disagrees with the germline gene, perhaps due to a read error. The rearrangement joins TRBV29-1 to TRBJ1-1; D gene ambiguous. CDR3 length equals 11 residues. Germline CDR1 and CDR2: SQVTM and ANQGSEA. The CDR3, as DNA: TGCAGCGTTCAAGACGGGTTGCGAGCTTTCTTT. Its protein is CSVQDGLRAFF.

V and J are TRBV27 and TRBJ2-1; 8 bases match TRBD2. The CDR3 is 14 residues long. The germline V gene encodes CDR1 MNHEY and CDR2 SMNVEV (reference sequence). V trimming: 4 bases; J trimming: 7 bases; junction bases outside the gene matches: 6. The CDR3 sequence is CASSWGSGENEQFF. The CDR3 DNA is TGTGCCAGCAGTTGGGGTAGCGGGGAGAATGAGCAGTTCTTC.

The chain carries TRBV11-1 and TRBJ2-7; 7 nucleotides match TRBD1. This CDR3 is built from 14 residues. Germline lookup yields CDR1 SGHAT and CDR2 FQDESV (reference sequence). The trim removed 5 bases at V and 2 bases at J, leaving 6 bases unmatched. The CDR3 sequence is CASSRPGQPYEQYF. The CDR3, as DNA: TGTGCCAGCAGCCGGCCGGGACAGCCCTACGAGCAGTACTTC.

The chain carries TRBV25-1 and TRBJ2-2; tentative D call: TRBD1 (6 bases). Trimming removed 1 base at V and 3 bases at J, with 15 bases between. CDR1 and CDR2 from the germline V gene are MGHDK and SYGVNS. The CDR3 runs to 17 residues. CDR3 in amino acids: CASSEFFQGKDTGELFF. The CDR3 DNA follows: TGTGCCAGCAGTGAATTTTTCCAGGGGAAGGACACCGGGGAGCTGTTTTTT. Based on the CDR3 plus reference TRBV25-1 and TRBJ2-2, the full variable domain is EADIYQTPRYLVIGTGKKITLECSQTMGHDKMYWYQQDPGMELHLIHYSYGVNSTEKGDLSSESTVSRIRTEHFPLTLESARPSHTSQYLCASSEFFQGKDTGELFFGEGSRLTVL.